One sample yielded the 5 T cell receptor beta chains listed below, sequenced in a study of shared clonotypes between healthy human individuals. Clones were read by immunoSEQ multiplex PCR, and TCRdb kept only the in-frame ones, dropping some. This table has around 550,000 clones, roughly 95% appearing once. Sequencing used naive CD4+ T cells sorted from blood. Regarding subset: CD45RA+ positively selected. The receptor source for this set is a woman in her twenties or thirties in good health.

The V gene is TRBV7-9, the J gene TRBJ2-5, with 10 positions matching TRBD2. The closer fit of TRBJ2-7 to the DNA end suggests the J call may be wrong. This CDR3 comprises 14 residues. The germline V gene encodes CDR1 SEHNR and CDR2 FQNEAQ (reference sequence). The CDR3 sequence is CASRGSGRPDEQYF. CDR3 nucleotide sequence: TGTGCCAGCCGGGGTAGCGGGAGGCCCGACGAGCAGTACTTC.

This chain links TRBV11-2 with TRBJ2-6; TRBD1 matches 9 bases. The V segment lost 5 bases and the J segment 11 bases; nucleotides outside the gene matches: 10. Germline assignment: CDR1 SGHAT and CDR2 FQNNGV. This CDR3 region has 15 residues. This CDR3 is CASSTRDRAVDVLTF. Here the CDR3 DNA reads TGTGCCAGCAGCACCCGGGACAGGGCGGTCGACGTCCTGACTTTC.

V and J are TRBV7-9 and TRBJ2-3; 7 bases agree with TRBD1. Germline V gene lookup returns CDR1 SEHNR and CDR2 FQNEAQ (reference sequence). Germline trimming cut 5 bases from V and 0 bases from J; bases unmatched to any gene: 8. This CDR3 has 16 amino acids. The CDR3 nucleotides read TGTGCCAGCAGCGCTCTCCGGGACAGCAGCACAGATACGCAGTATTTT. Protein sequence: CASSALRDSSTDTQYF.

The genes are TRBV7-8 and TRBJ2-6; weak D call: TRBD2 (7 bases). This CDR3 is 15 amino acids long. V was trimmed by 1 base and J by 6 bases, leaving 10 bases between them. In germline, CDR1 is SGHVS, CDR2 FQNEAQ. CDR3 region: CASSLEGGVANVLTF. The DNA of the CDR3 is TGTGCCAGCAGCTTAGAAGGGGGGGTGGCCAACGTCCTGACTTTC.

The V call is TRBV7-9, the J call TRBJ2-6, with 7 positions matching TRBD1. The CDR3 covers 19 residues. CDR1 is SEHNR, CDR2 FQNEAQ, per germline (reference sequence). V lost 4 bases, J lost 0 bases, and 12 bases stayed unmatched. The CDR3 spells CASSYGTAGRVSGANVLTF. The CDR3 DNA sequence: TGTGCCAGCAGCTATGGGACAGCCGGAAGGGTCTCTGGGGCCAACGTCCTGACTTTC. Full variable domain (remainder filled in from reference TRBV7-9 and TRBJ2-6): DTGVSQNPRHKITKRGQNVTFRCDPISEHNRLYWYRQTLGQGPEFLTYFQNEAQLEKSRLLSDRFSAERPKGSFSTLEIQRTEQGDSAMYLCASSYGTAGRVSGANVLTFGAGSRLTVL.